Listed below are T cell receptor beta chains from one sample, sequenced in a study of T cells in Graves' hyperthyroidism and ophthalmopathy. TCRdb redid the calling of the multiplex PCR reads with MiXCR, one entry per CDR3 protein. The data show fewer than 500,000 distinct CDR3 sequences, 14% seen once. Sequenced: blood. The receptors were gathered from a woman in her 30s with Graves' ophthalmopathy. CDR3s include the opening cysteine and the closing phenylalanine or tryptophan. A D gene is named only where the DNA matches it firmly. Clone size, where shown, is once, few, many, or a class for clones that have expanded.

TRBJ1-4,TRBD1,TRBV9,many,CASSLTGGLYEKLFF,TGTGCCAGCAGCTTAACAGGGGGCCTATATGAAAAACTGTTTTTT
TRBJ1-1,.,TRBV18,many,CASSQQQDTEAFF,TGTGCCAGCTCACAACAACAGGACACTGAAGCTTTCTTT
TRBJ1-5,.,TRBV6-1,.,CASSTRTGGSNQPQHF,TGTGCCAGCAGCACCCGGACGGGGGGGAGCAATCAGCCCCAGCATTTT
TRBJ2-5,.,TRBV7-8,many,CASSFTREGETQYF,TGTGCCAGCAGCTTTACCAGGGAAGGAGAGACCCAGTACTTC
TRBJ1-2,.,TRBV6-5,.,CASSSSQGVGGFYGYTF,TGTGCCAGCAGTTCCTCTCAGGGAGTCGGGGGCTTCTATGGCTACACCTTC
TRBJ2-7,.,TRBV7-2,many,CASSLEVSAFEQYF,TGTGCCAGCAGCTTAGAAGTTAGCGCCTTCGAGCAGTACTTC
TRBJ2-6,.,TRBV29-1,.,CSVELSSGANVLTF,TGCAGCGTTGAGTTAAGCTCTGGGGCCAACGTCCTGACTTTC
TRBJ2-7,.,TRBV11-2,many,CASSLGRNSYEQYF,TGTGCCAGCAGCTTGGGCCGAAACTCCTACGAGCAGTACTTC
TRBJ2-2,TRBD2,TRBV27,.,CASSQTSGVGGELVF,TGTGCCAGCAGTCAAACTAGCGGGGTAGGCGGGGAGCTGGTTTTT
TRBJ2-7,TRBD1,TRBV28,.,CASNRPGQGNYEQYF,TGTGCCAGCAATCGCCCGGGACAGGGTAACTACGAGCAGTACTTC
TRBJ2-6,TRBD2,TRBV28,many,CASSLLFHRGGSGANVLTF,TGTGCCAGCAGTTTGTTATTCCATCGGGGAGGGTCTGGGGCCAACGTCCTGACTTTC
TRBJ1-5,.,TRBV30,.,CAWSTVLDQPQHF,TGTGCCTGGAGTACGGTTTTGGATCAGCCCCAGCATTTT
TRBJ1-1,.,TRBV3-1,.,CASSCFDRSEAFF,TGTGCCAGCAGCTGTTTCGACAGGAGTGAAGCTTTCTTT
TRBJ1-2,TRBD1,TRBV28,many,CASWGTGELSNYGYTF,TGTGCCAGCTGGGGGACAGGGGAGCTTAGTAACTATGGCTACACCTTC
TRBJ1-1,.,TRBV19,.,CASTTNGVSTEAFF,TGTGCCAGTACCACGAACGGGGTCTCGACTGAAGCTTTCTTT
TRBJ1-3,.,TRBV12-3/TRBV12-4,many,CASGRGGNTIYF,TGTGCCAGCGGCAGGGGAGGAAACACCATATATTTT
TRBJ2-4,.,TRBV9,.,CASSARVGFQNIQYF,TGTGCCAGCAGCGCCCGCGTCGGATTTCAAAACATTCAGTACTTC
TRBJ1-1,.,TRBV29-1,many,CSGSRPDRMNTEAFF,TGCAGCGGTAGCCGACCGGACCGAATGAACACTGAAGCTTTCTTT
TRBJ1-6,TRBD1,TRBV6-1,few,CASSSSTGTGIHSPLHF,TGTGCCAGCAGTTCTAGCACCGGGACAGGGATTCATTCACCCCTCCACTTT
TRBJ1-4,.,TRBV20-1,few,CSARDLDEKLFF,TGCAGTGCTAGAGATCTTGATGAAAAACTGTTTTTT
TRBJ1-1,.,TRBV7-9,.,CASSLEHVVAFF,TGTGCCAGCAGCTTAGAACACGTAGTAGCTTTCTTT
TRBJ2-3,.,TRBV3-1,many,CASSQVDTQYF,TGTGCCAGCAGCCAAGTGGATACGCAGTATTTT
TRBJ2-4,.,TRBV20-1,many,CSASGIRLAKNIQYF,TGCAGTGCTTCAGGAATCCGCCTAGCCAAAAACATTCAGTACTTC
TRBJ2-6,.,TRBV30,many,CACHQRNSGANVLTF,TGTGCCTGCCACCAGCGTAACTCTGGGGCCAACGTCCTGACTTTC
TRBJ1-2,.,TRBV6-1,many,CASSEGEDRPDGYTF,TGTGCCAGCAGTGAAGGAGAGGACAGACCGGATGGCTACACCTTC
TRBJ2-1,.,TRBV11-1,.,CASSLARRQSSYNEQFF,TGTGCCAGCAGCTTAGCCCGCCGACAGAGCTCCTACAATGAGCAGTTCTTC
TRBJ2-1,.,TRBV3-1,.,CASSRSASSYNEQFF,TGTGCCAGCAGCCGTAGCGCAAGCTCCTACAATGAGCAGTTCTTC
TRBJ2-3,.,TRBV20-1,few,CSARDKRWTDTQYF,TGCAGTGCTAGAGATAAAAGATGGACGGATACGCAGTATTTT
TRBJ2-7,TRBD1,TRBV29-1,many,CSVVSSGQGYEQYF,TGCAGCGTTGTTAGTTCGGGACAGGGCTACGAGCAGTACTTC
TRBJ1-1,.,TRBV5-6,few,CASSWVLGGAVTEAFF,TGTGCCAGCAGCTGGGTACTCGGGGGCGCCGTCACTGAAGCTTTCTTT
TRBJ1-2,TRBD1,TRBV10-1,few,CASSKTGSYGYTF,TGCGCCAGCAGTAAGACAGGGAGCTATGGCTACACCTTC
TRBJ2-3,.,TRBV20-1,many,CSFRTVSRTDTQYF,TGCAGCTTCAGGACGGTGTCCCGCACAGATACGCAGTATTTT
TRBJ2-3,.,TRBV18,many,CASSPPGQPDTQYF,TGTGCCAGCTCACCTCCTGGACAGCCAGATACGCAGTATTTT
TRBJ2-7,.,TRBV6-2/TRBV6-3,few,CASSYSGVAAYEQYF,TGTGCCAGCAGTTACTCGGGGGTCGCAGCCTACGAGCAGTACTTC
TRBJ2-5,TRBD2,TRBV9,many,CASSGQSSGRRETQYF,TGTGCCAGCAGCGGACAATCTAGCGGGCGACGAGAGACCCAGTACTTC
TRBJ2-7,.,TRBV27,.,CASRVGGSGLREQYF,TGTGCCAGCCGTGTGGGCGGCTCTGGACTACGCGAGCAGTACTTC
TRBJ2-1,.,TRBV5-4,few,CASSEGHGEQFF,TGTGCCAGCAGCGAGGGGCATGGGGAGCAGTTCTTC
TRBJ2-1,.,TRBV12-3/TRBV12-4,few,CASSFLGSSYNEQFF,TGTGCCAGCAGTTTCTTGGGGAGCTCCTACAATGAGCAGTTCTTC
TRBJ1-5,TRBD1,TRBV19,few,CASSILGQGNQPQHF,TGTGCCAGTAGTATACTGGGACAGGGAAATCAGCCCCAGCATTTT
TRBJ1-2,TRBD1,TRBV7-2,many,CASSPSGTGVGYTF,TGTGCCAGCAGCCCGAGCGGGACAGGGGTCGGCTACACCTTC
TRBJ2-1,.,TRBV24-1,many,CATSDPTGIYNEQFF,TGTGCCACCAGTGATCCAACAGGGATATACAATGAGCAGTTCTTC
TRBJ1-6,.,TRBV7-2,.,CASSPLGTGIPNSPLHF,TGTGCCAGCAGCCCCTTGGGAACAGGGATTCCCAATTCACCCCTCCACTTT